Listed here are 25 T cell receptor beta chains from one sample, sequenced in a study. Each CDR3 protein is one row after TCRdb ran MiXCR on the RT-PCR reads. The sample holds approximately 720,000 distinct CDR3 sequences, 12% to 15% seen once. Source material: memory CD4+ T cells from blood. These receptors came from a female donor in good health, serving as a healthy control.

Remarks on this clonotype: One end of the junction does not line up with germline, which may come from a read error. The gene calls are TRBV12-3 or TRBV12-4 and TRBJ2-3, with TRBD2 matching 10 bases. The CDR3 spans 15 residues. CDR3 region: CTSGGSGGAWDTQYF. DNA of the CDR3: TGTACCAGCGGAGGAAGCGGGGGGGCCTGGGATACGCAGTATTTT.

The sample holds many counts of this clonotype. The chain uses TRBV20-1 and TRBJ2-3, with D perhaps TRBD1 (6 bases). The V and J ends lost 3 bases and 4 bases respectively, with 8 bases between them. Germline CDR1 reads DFQATT; CDR2 reads SNEGSKA (reference sequence). There are 12 residues in the CDR3. CDR3 residues: CSASRGSDTQYF. The CDR3 nucleotides read TGCAGTGCTAGCAGGGGATCAGATACGCAGTATTTT.

This clonotype was seen a few times. The chain has TRBV3-1 and TRBJ1-6, with D possibly matching TRBD1 (6 bases). Germline CDR1 LGHDT, CDR2 YNNKEL (reference sequence). V lost 1 base, J lost 10 bases, and 11 bases lay in between. The CDR3 length is 14 residues. The CDR3 is CASSQGGLGSPLHF. DNA of the CDR3: TGTGCCAGCAGCCAAGGGGGGCTTGGGTCACCCCTCCACTTT.

This clonotype was seen at least ten times. The chain employs TRBV5-1 and TRBJ1-1, with a tentative D call TRBD1 (5 bases). This CDR3 spans 13 amino acids. V was clipped by 4 bases and J by 1 base, with 8 bases between them. Germline V gene sequence: CDR1 SGHRS, CDR2 YFSETQ. CDR3 bases: TGCGCCAGCAGCCCACAGGAGAACACTGAAGCTTTCTTT. Amino acids: CASSPQENTEAFF.

J is TRBJ2-1 and V is TRBV18; the D is unclear. Trimming shortened V by 4 bases and J by 2 bases, and 6 bases separated the two germline ends. CDR3 size: 13 residues. Germline V gene data show CDR1 as KGHSH and CDR2 as LQKENI. CDR3 in amino acids: CASSHDTYNEQFF. The CDR3, as DNA: TGTGCCAGCTCACACGACACCTACAATGAGCAGTTCTTC. The variable domain in full, completed from reference TRBV18 and TRBJ2-1, reads NAGVMQNPRHLVRRRGQEARLRCSPMKGHSHVYWYRQLPEEGLKFMVYLQKENIIDESGMPKERFSAEFPKEGPSILRIQQVVRGDSAAYFCASSHDTYNEQFFGPGTRLTVL.

This clonotype was observed many times. The V gene is TRBV5-5, the J gene TRBJ2-5; D possibly uses TRBD1 or TRBD2 (5 bases each). The CDR3 contains 14 residues. Germline CDR1 reads SGHKS; CDR2 reads YYEKEE (reference sequence). The V and J ends lost 1 base and 4 bases respectively, with 11 bases between them. The CDR3 nucleotides are TGTGCCAGCAGCTTGCTCGCTGGGGGAGAGACCCAGTACTTC. Translated: CASSLLAGGETQYF.

This chain uses TRBV6-1 with TRBJ1-5; D gene unclear. The CDR3 sequence is 16 residues long. CDR1 MNHNS and CDR2 SASEGT come from the germline V gene. V was clipped by 2 bases and J by 3 bases, with 14 bases between them. The CDR3 DNA sequence: TGTGCCAGCAGTGAAAGGAGGGTTCTAGACAATCAGCCCCAGCATTTT. The encoded protein is CASSERRVLDNQPQHF.

This clonotype was seen a handful of times. The J gene is TRBJ2-5, the V gene TRBV6-1; 10 positions match TRBD2. V shed 5 bases, J shed 2 bases, and the junction held 8 bases outside the gene matches. CDR1 MNHNS and CDR2 SASEGT come from the germline V gene. The CDR3 runs 16 residues. DNA of the CDR3: TGTGCCAGCAGTCTTAACCTACTAGCGGGGCAAGAGACCCAGTACTTC. Translated: CASSLNLLAGQETQYF.

This clonotype was seen a handful of times. The chain joins TRBV5-1 to TRBJ1-2, with a possible D match to TRBD1 (6 bases). The CDR3 has 14 amino acids. Germline CDR1 SGHRS, CDR2 YFSETQ. V was pared by 0 bases and J by 4 bases, with 10 bases between. The CDR3 region has the DNA TGCGCCAGCAGCTTGGATACAGGGACCTATGGCTACACCTTC. Translation gives CASSLDTGTYGYTF.

The chain carries TRBV7-9 and TRBJ2-7; tentatively, D is TRBD2 (5 bases). V was shortened by 0 bases and J by 5 bases, with 17 bases between the two germline ends. CDR3 length: 16 residues. Germline CDR1 reads SEHNR; CDR2 reads FQNEAQ (reference sequence). The CDR3 DNA reads TGTGCCAGCAGCTTAGCGGGCCTAGCCGGCGTCCACGAGCAGTACTTC. Its protein product is CASSLAGLAGVHEQYF. The whole variable domain, remainder taken from reference TRBV7-9 and TRBJ2-7, is DTGVSQNPRHKITKRGQNVTFRCDPISEHNRLYWYRQTLGQGPEFLTYFQNEAQLEKSRLLSDRFSAERPKGSFSTLEIQRTEQGDSAMYLCASSLAGLAGVHEQYFGPGTRLTVT.

The V call is TRBV4-1, the J call TRBJ1-2; 9 bases line up with TRBD1. Germline V gene data show CDR1 as MGHRA and CDR2 as YSYEKL. V was pared by 2 bases and J by 4 bases, with 5 bases of the junction left unmatched. There are 15 residues in the CDR3. This chain's CDR3 is CASSQSGQGIYGYTF. The CDR3 DNA reads as TGCGCCAGCAGCCAATCGGGACAGGGTATCTATGGCTACACCTTC.

J is TRBJ2-7 and V is TRBV5-4; 7 nucleotides align to TRBD2. The V and J ends lost 0 bases and 4 bases, in that order; junction bases with no gene match: 4. Germline loops: CDR1 SGHNT, CDR2 YYREEE (reference sequence). This CDR3 spans 14 amino acids. DNA of the CDR3: TGTGCCAGCAGCTTGGCCGAGGGAGGGTACGAGCAGTACTTC. Translating it yields CASSLAEGGYEQYF. Filled out from reference TRBV5-4 and TRBJ2-7, the complete variable domain reads ETGVTQSPTHLIKTRGQQVTLRCSSQSGHNTVSWYQQALGQGPQFIFQYYREEENGRGNFPPRFSGLQFPNYSSELNVNALELDDSALYLCASSLAEGGYEQYFGPGTRLTVT.

This clonotype came up a few times. The chain has TRBV28 and TRBJ2-7; TRBD1 aligns across 11 bases. Germline V gene sequence: CDR1 MDHEN, CDR2 SYDVKM. Trimming cost V 7 bases and J 4 bases; bases outside gene matches: 3. CDR3 length: 13 amino acids. The CDR3 is CASIGQGAYEQYF. CDR3 nucleotides: TGTGCCAGCATCGGACAGGGGGCGTACGAGCAGTACTTC.

CDR3 nucleotides: TGCAGTGCTAGATGGCAGGGGGCCGTGAACACTGATACGCAGTATTTT. Its translation is CSARWQGAVNTDTQYF. This sequence joins TRBV20-1 and TRBJ2-5; 8 bases fit TRBD1. The last part of the DNA fits TRBJ2-3 better; the J call may be wrong. Germline-derived CDR1 and CDR2 are DFQATT and SNEGSKA (reference sequence). The CDR3 is 16 residues long.

The chain employs TRBV20-1 and TRBJ2-1; D might be TRBD2 (6 bases). Germline V gene data show CDR1 as DFQATT and CDR2 as SNEGSKA (reference sequence). This CDR3 is 13 amino acids long. Trimming shortened V by 1 base and J by 9 bases, and 13 bases separated the two germline ends. CDR3 sequence: CSARVYRGTEQFF. The CDR3 coding sequence is TGCAGTGCTAGAGTTTACCGGGGGACTGAGCAGTTCTTC.

This clonotype came up a few times. The rearrangement joins TRBV20-1 to TRBJ2-1; 14 bases fit TRBD2. The germline CDR1 and CDR2 sequences are DFQATT and SNEGSKA (reference sequence). The CDR3 contains 19 residues. Unmatched junction bases numbered 21, after V lost 5 bases and J lost 9 bases. CDR3 protein: CSAAMPGLAGDEGSGEQFF. CDR3 coding DNA: TGCAGTGCTGCCATGCCGGGACTAGCGGGAGATGAGGGTTCGGGTGAGCAGTTCTTC.

The chain carries TRBV20-1 and TRBJ1-1, with 8 bases fitting TRBD1. Trimming took 3 bases from V and 4 from J; bases not matched to a gene: 7. CDR3 length: 14 amino acids. The germline V gene encodes CDR1 DFQATT and CDR2 SNEGSKA (reference sequence). CDR3: CSASAGGSVTEAFF. CDR3 DNA sequence: TGCAGTGCTAGCGCAGGGGGCTCGGTCACTGAAGCTTTCTTT.

The V call is TRBV30, the J call TRBJ2-3; the D is unclear. The V gene's germline CDR1 is GTSNPN and CDR2 SVGIG (reference sequence). The V and J ends lost 2 bases and 2 bases respectively, with 8 bases between them. CDR3 size: 13 residues. The CDR3 here is CAWSHGITDTQYF. CDR3 nucleotides: TGTGCCTGGAGTCACGGCATCACAGATACGCAGTATTTT.

The genes are TRBV18 and TRBJ1-4, with a tentative D call TRBD1 (5 bases). V was trimmed by 3 bases and J by 4 bases, leaving 12 bases between them. Germline V gives CDR1 KGHSH, CDR2 LQKENI. The CDR3 is 15 amino acids. CDR3 in amino acids: CASSPAGTNNEKLFF. The CDR3 DNA is TGTGCCAGCTCACCGGCGGGGACTAATAATGAAAAACTGTTTTTT.

This clonotype was recorded many times. The V and J genes are TRBV7-9 and TRBJ2-1; 10 positions agree with TRBD2. Per germline, CDR1 SEHNR and CDR2 FQNEAQ (reference sequence). The length of the CDR3 is 15 residues. The trim removed 5 bases at V and 6 bases at J, leaving 7 bases unmatched. The CDR3 DNA reads as TGTGCCAGCAGCCCCCCGGGACTAGCGACCAATGAGCAGTTCTTC. As protein: CASSPPGLATNEQFF.

This clonotype was detected only once. Its ends do not fully match the called genes, so a read error is possible. V gene TRBV6-1 combines with J gene TRBJ2-2, with D possibly TRBD1 on 6 matching bases. CDR3 length: 13 amino acids. The germline gives CDR1 MNHNS, CDR2 SASEGT. CDR3 DNA: TGTGCCAGCAGTGAAGTGGGGGCCGGGGAGCCGTTTTTT. The encoded protein is CASSEVGAGEPFF.

The chain combines TRBV5-1 with TRBJ1-1, with D possibly TRBD1 on 5 matching bases. Trimming took 2 bases from V and 5 from J, leaving 13 bases between them. The CDR3 runs to 14 residues. The germline V gene encodes CDR1 SGHRS and CDR2 YFSETQ. The CDR3 is CASSLPAGQTEAFF. The CDR3 DNA is TGCGCCAGCAGCTTACCGGCAGGGCAGACTGAAGCTTTCTTT.

This clonotype was counted many times. The rearrangement uses TRBV15 and TRBJ1-1, with unresolved D. The V end was cut by 1 base, the J end by 0 bases, with 9 bases between. Germline assignment: CDR1 LNHNV and CDR2 YYDKDF (reference sequence). The CDR3 covers 15 residues. Here the CDR3 reads CATSRGGVMNTEAFF. The CDR3 nucleotides read TGTGCCACCAGCAGAGGCGGGGTCATGAACACTGAAGCTTTCTTT.

This clonotype was observed a handful of times. The J gene is TRBJ1-1, the V gene TRBV7-9; the D gene is possibly TRBD1 (5 bases). V lost 0 bases and J lost 9, with 8 bases in between. The CDR3 consists of 12 residues. CDR1 is SEHNR, CDR2 FQNEAQ, per germline (reference sequence). The CDR3 DNA sequence: TGTGCCAGCAGCTTAGCGTCAGGGCAAGCTTTCTTT. Residues: CASSLASGQAFF.

This clonotype was counted many times. This chain connects TRBV5-1 to TRBJ2-3, with a possible D match to TRBD1 (5 bases). Germline values: CDR1 SGHRS, CDR2 YFSETQ. The V and J ends lost 4 bases and 5 bases respectively, with 20 bases between them. The CDR3 is 16 amino acids. In nucleotides, the CDR3 is TGCGCCAGCAGCCCCTGGGTAGGTTCAACAGGAGATACGCAGTATTTT. Translation gives CASSPWVGSTGDTQYF.